This T cell receptor (beta chain) is drawn from a study of blood T cell repertoires in COVID-19. As for the study in general: The United States, Italy and Spain provided the acute and convalescent COVID-19 samples. T cells, B-cell-depleted T cells, or PBMCs provided the cDNA or gDNA that served as material.

Authors' data handling: Amplifying reference gene primers gave estimates of nucleated cell counts. Only in-frame clones appear in the TCRdb table, and some are missing; sequencing was by immunoSEQ multiplex PCR. V and J calls and clone size follow that table, whereas D and trimming were derived from the DNA. The sample has 140,000 or so clones, around 72% seen once. This CDR3 has 19 residues. The V segment lost 6 bases and the J segment 2 bases; nucleotides outside the gene matches: 19. Germline CDR1 reads SGHTA; CDR2 reads FQGNSA. This chain connects TRBV7-2 to TRBJ2-7; 10 bases are shared with TRBD2. The sequence was collected from a woman in her sixties or seventies with acute or convalescent COVID-19. The sample was peripheral blood. CDR3 sequence: CASRPPSGRSPGLTYEQYF. The CDR3 DNA is TGTGCCAGCAGACCCCCTAGCGGGAGATCCCCAGGCCTTACCTACGAGCAGTACTTC.